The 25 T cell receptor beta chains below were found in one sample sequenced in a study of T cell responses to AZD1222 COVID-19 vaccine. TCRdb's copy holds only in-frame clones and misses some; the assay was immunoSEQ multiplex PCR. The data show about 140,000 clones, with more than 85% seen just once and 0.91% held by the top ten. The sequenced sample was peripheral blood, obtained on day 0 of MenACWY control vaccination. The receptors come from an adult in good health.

The CDR3 DNA is TGTGCCAGCAGTGAAGCCGGTTGGGGGAATCAGCCCCAGCATTTT. Amino acid sequence: CASSEAGWGNQPQHF. The chain links TRBV6-1 to TRBJ1-5; D perhaps matches TRBD1 (5 bases). Trimming took off 0 bases at V and 4 bases at J, with 10 bases between the two ends. The germline V gene encodes CDR1 MNHNS and CDR2 SASEGT. The CDR3 covers 15 residues.

Here the CDR3 reads CASTGGDRPQHF. The CDR3 bases are TGTGCCAGTACAGGGGGCGATCGGCCCCAGCATTTT. The V and J genes are TRBV19 and TRBJ1-5; 8 bases map to TRBD1. Germline CDR1 is LNHDA and CDR2 is SQIVND (reference sequence). CDR3 length equals 12 residues. Losses at the gene ends were 7 bases for V and 9 bases for J; bases not matched to a gene: 5.

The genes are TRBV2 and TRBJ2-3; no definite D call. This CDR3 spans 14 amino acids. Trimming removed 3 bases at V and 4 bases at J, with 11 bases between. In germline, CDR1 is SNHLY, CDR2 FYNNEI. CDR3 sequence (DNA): TGTGCCAGCAGTGACGGCATTGGGGCAGATACGCAGTATTTT. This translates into CASSDGIGADTQYF.

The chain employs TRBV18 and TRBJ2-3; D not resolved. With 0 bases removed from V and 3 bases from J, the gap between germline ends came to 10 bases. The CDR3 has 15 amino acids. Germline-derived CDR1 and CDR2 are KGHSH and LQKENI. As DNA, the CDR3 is TGTGCCAGCTCACCACCCAGCCGTGGGACAGATACGCAGTATTTT. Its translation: CASSPPSRGTDTQYF.

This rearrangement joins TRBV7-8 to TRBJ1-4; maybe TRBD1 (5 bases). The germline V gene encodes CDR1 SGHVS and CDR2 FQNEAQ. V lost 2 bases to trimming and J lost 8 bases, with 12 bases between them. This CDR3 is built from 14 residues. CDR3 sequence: CASSLTGGEEKLFF. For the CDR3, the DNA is TGTGCCAGCAGCTTAACCGGGGGAGAGGAAAAACTGTTTTTT.

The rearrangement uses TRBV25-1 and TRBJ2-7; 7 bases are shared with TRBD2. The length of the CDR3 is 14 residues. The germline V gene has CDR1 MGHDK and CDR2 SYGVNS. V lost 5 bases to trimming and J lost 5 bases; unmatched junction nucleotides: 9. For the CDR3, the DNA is TGTGCCAGCAGTCTGGGGCGGGAGACCCACGAGCAGTACTTC. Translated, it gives CASSLGRETHEQYF.

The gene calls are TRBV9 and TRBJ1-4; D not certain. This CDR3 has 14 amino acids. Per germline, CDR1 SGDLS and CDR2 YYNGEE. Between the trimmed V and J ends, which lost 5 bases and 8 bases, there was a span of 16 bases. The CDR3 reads CASSEAGFSEKLFF. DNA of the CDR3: TGTGCCAGCAGTGAAGCAGGTTTTAGCGAAAAACTGTTTTTT. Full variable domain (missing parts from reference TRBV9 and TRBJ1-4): DSGVTQTPKHLITATGQRVTLRCSPRSGDLSVYWYQQSLDQGLQFLIQYYNGEERAKGNILERFSAQQFPDLHSELNLSSLELGDSALYFCASSEAGFSEKLFFGSGTQLSVL.

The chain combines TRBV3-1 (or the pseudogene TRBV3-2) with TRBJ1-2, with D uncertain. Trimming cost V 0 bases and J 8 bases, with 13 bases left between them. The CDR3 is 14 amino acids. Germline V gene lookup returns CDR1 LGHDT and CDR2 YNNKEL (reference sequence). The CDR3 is CASSQEERRRGYTF. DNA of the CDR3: TGTGCCAGCAGCCAAGAGGAGCGCCGGAGGGGCTACACCTTC.

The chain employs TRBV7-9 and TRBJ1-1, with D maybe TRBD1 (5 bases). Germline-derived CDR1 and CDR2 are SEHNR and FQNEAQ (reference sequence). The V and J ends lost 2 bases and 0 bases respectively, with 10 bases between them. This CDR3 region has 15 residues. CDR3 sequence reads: CASSLQGGMNTEAFF. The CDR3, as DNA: TGTGCCAGCAGCTTACAGGGCGGTATGAACACTGAAGCTTTCTTT.

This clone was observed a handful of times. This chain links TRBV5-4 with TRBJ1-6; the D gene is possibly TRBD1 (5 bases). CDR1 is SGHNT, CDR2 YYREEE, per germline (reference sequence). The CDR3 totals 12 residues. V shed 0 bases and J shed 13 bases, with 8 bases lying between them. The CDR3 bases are TGTGCCAGCAGCTTGGTGGGGGGGCCCCTCCACTTT. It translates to CASSLVGGPLHF.

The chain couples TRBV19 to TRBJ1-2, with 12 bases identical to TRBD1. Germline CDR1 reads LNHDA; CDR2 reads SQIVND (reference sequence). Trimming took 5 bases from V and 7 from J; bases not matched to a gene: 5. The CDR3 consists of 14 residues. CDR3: CASSVGTGGLGYTF. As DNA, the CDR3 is TGTGCCAGTAGTGTTGGGACAGGGGGCCTTGGCTACACCTTC.

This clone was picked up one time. The CDR3 DNA reads TGTGCCAGCAGTGAACAGGGTGGAAACATTCAGTACTTC. Encoded protein: CASSEQGGNIQYF. This rearrangement joins TRBV2 to TRBJ2-4, with D maybe TRBD1 (5 bases). This CDR3 has 13 residues. Trimming took 2 bases from V and 6 from J, leaving 8 bases between them. CDR1 is SNHLY, CDR2 FYNNEI, per germline.

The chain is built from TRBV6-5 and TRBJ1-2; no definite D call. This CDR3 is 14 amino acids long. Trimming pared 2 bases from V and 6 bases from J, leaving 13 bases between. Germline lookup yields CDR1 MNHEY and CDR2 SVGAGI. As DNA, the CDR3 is TGTGCCAGCAGTTACGGGGAGGGTCTGGATGGCTACACCTTC. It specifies CASSYGEGLDGYTF.

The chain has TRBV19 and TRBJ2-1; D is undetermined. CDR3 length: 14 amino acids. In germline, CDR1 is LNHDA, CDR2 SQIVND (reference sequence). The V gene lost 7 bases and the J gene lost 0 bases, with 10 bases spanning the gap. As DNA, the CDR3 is TGTGCCAGTAAAATGTCAAGCTCCTACAATGAGCAGTTCTTC. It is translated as CASKMSSSYNEQFF.

The CDR3 bases are TGTGCCAGCAGCGCCGACAGGGAGGTCTACGAGCAGTACTTC. This codes for CASSADREVYEQYF. The gene calls are TRBV28 and TRBJ2-7; tentative D call: TRBD1 (7 bases). The length of the CDR3 is 14 residues. Germline loops: CDR1 MDHEN, CDR2 SYDVKM. V lost 6 bases and J 3 bases, leaving 15 bases between the germline ends.

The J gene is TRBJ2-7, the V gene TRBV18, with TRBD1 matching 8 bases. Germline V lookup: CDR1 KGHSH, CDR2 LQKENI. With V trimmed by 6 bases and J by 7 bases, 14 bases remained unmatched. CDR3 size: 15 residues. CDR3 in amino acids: CASSRTRGRFKEQYF. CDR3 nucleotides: TGTGCCAGCTCTCGGACCAGGGGGCGCTTCAAAGAGCAGTACTTC.

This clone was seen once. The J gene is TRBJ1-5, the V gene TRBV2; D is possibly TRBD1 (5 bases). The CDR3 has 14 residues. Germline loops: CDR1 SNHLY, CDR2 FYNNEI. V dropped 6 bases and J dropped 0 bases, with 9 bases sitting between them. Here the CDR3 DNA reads TGTGCCAGCAGGGGGGAGATTAGCAATCAGCCCCAGCATTTT. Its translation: CASRGEISNQPQHF.

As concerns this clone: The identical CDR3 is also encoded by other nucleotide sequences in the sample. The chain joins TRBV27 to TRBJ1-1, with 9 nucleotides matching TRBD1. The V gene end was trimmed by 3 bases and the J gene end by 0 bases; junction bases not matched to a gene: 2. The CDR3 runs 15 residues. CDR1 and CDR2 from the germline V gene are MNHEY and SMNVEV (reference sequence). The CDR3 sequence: CASSFGTGLNTEAFF. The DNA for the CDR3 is TGTGCCAGCAGTTTCGGGACAGGGTTGAACACTGAAGCTTTCTTT.

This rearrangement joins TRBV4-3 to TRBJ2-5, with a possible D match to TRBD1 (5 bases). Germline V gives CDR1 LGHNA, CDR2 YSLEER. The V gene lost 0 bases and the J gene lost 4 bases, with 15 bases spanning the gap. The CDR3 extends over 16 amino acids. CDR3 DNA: TGCGCCAGCAGCCAAGATTTGGTCCGGCAGGGAGAGACCCAGTACTTC. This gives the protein CASSQDLVRQGETQYF.

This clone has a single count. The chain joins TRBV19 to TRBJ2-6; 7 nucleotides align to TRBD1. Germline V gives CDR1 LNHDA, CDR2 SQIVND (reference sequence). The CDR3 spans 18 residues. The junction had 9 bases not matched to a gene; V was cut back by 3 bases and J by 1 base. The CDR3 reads CASSMDRNPLSGANVLTF. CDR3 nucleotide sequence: TGTGCCAGTAGTATGGACAGGAATCCCCTTTCTGGGGCCAACGTCCTGACTTTC.

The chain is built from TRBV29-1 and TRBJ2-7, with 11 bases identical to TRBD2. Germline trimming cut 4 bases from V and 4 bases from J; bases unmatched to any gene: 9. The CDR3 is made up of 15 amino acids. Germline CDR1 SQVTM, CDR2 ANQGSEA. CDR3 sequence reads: CSVVRAASGGYEQYF. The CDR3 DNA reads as TGCAGCGTTGTACGGGCCGCTAGCGGGGGGTACGAGCAGTACTTC.

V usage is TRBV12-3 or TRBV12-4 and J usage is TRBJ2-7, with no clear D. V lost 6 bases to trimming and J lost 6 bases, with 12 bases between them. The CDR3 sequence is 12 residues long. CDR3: CASSLTRSEQYF. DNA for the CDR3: TGTGCCAGCAGCCTGACACGGAGCGAGCAGTACTTC.

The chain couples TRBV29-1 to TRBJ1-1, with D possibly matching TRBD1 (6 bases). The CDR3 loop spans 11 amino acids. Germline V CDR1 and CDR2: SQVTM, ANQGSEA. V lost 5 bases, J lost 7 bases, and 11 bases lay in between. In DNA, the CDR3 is TGCAGCGTTTACAGGGTTGGTGAAGCTTTCTTT. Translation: CSVYRVGEAFF.

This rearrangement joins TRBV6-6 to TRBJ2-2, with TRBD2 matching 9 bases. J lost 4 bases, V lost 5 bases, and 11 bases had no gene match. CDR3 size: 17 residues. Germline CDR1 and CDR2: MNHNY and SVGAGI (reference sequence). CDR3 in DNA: TGTGCCAGCAGTCCTCTCTTGGCGGGAGGGCTCACCGGGGAGCTGTTTTTT. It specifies CASSPLLAGGLTGELFF.

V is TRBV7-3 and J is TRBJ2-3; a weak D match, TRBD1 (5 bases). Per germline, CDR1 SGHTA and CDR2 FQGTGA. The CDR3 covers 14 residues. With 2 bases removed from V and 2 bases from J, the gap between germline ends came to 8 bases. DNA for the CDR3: TGTGCCAGCAGCTTAGGGGCCCACACAGATACGCAGTATTTT. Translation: CASSLGAHTDTQYF. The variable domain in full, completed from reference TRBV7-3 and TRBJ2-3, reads GAGVSQTPSNKVTEKGKYVELRCDPISGHTALYWYRQSLGQGPEFLIYFQGTGAADDSGLPNDRFFAVRPEGSVSTLKIQRTERGDSAVYLCASSLGAHTDTQYFGPGTRLTVL.